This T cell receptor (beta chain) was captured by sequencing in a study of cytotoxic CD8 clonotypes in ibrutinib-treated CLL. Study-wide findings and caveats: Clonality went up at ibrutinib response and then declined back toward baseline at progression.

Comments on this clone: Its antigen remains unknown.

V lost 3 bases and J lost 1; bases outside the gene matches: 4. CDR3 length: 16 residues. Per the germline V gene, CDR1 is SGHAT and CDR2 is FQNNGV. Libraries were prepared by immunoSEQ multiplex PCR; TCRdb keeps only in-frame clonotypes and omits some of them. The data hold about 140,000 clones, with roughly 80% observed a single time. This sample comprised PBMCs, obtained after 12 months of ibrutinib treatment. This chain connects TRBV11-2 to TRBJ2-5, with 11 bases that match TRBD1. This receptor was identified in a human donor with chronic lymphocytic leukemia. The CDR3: CASSFGTGGTQETQYF. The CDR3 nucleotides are TGTGCCAGCAGCTTCGGGACAGGGGGTACCCAAGAGACCCAGTACTTC.